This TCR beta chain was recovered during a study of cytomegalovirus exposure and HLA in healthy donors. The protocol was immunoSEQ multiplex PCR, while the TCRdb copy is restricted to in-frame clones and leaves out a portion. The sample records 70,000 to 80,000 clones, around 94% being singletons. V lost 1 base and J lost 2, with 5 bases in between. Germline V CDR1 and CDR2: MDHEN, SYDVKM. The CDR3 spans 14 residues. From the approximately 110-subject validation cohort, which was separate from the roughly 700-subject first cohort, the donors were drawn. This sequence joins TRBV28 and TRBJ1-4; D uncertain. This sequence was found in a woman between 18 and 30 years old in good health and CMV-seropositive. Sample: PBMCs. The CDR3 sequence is CASSLFGTNEKLFF. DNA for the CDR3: TGTGCCAGCAGTTTATTCGGGACTAATGAAAAACTGTTTTTT.